One sample yielded the 24 T cell receptor beta chains listed below, sequenced in a study of T-cell reconstitution after alpha-beta-depleted transplantation in children. Unique molecular identifiers were incorporated during preparation of the TCRbeta library. TCRdb reanalysed the PCR reads using MiXCR and keeps one entry per CDR3 protein. The repertoire includes about 460,000 distinct CDR3 sequences, roughly 11% of them detected once, and 14% sits in the top ten. The specimen comprised PBMCs, mostly from graft donor cells, sampled 180 days after TCRalphabeta/CD19-depleted stem cell transplant. The receptor source for this set is a female patient aged 2 to 10 who had a stem cell transplant for aplastic anemia, so the T cells may come from the graft donor.

The sample holds many counts of this clonotype. In DNA form, the CDR3 reads TGTGCCAGCAGCTCAGGTTCGTTCTCCTACAATGAGCAGTTCTTC. It is translated as CASSSGSFSYNEQFF. The chain joins TRBV12-3 or TRBV12-4 to TRBJ2-1; D unclear. The CDR3 covers 15 residues. Trimming removed 6 bases from V and 0 bases from J, with 12 bases in between.

This clonotype was counted a few times. The rearrangement links TRBV19 to TRBJ1-1; TRBD1 matches 7 bases. Germline trimming cut 6 bases from V and 0 bases from J; bases unmatched to any gene: 10. The CDR3 is 16 amino acids. Germline assignment: CDR1 LNHDA and CDR2 SQIVND (reference sequence). The CDR3 nucleotides are TGTGCCAGTAGGCGGGACAGCTTCTTCATGAACACTGAAGCTTTCTTT. Protein sequence: CASRRDSFFMNTEAFF.

This clonotype showed up many times. This chain links TRBV28 with TRBJ1-5; D gene uncertain. The CDR3 spans 14 residues. The ends were cut back, 2 bases at V and 3 bases at J, with 8 bases in the middle. Germline CDR1 is MDHEN and CDR2 is SYDVKM. CDR3 protein: CASSLGEYNQPQHF. The CDR3 region has the DNA TGTGCCAGCAGTTTAGGAGAGTACAATCAGCCCCAGCATTTT.

J is TRBJ2-5 and V is TRBV12-3 or TRBV12-4; the match to TRBD1 covers 8 bases. V lost 6 bases, J lost 5 bases, and 17 bases stayed unmatched. The CDR3 runs to 17 residues. CDR3 DNA sequence: TGTGCCAGCAGCCAAGATAAGGGGACAGGTTCGGGGGAGACCCAGTACTTC. Its protein is CASSQDKGTGSGETQYF.

This clonotype has at least ten counts. The J gene is TRBJ2-1, the V gene TRBV5-5; 11 nucleotides line up with TRBD2. After removal of 4 bases from V and 4 bases from J, the junction contained 7 bases not matched to a gene. This CDR3 is 16 amino acids long. The germline gives CDR1 SGHKS, CDR2 YYEKEE (reference sequence). The CDR3 loop is CASSTTGTSGYNEQFF. For the CDR3, the DNA is TGTGCCAGCAGCACAACCGGGACTAGCGGTTACAATGAGCAGTTCTTC.

This clonotype was observed a few times. J is TRBJ1-1 and V is TRBV4-2, with 8 bases identical to TRBD1. V dropped 2 bases and J dropped 4; count of bases not matched to a gene: 9. The CDR3 covers 16 residues. Germline V gene data show CDR1 as LGHNA and CDR2 as YNFKEQ. Here the CDR3 DNA reads TGTGCCAGCAGCCAAAAATCAGGGGGCGCCGGCACTGAAGCTTTCTTT. Its protein product is CASSQKSGGAGTEAFF.

This clonotype was counted at least ten times. CDR3 DNA: TGCAGTGCTAGAGCTCCACAGGGGTTGGATGGCTACACCTTC. It yields the protein CSARAPQGLDGYTF. The chain uses TRBV20-1 and TRBJ1-2, with 7 bases matching TRBD1. CDR1 DFQATT and CDR2 SNEGSKA come from the germline V gene (reference sequence). J was trimmed by 6 bases and V by 1 base; bases with no gene match: 8. The CDR3 totals 14 residues.

The J gene is TRBJ2-3, the V gene TRBV28; 11 bases line up with TRBD2. The V gene's germline CDR1 is MDHEN and CDR2 SYDVKM. This CDR3 is 17 amino acids long. V was pared by 1 base and J by 1 base, with 4 bases of the junction left unmatched. CDR3 coding DNA: TGTGCCAGCAGTTTATCCCTACTAGCGGGAGGCACAGATACGCAGTATTTT. This gives the protein CASSLSLLAGGTDTQYF.

This clonotype was picked up a small number of times. The rearrangement joins TRBV6-1 to TRBJ1-1; 9 bases align to TRBD1. The CDR3 runs to 14 residues. Germline V CDR1 and CDR2: MNHNS, SASEGT. With 5 bases clipped from V and 3 bases from J, the junction kept 4 bases outside the gene matches. This CDR3 reads CASSRQGVDTEAFF. The DNA of the CDR3 is TGTGCCAGCAGTCGACAGGGGGTGGACACTGAAGCTTTCTTT.

V is TRBV29-1 and J is TRBJ2-4, with D maybe TRBD2 (5 bases). Germline CDR1 SQVTM, CDR2 ANQGSEA. The CDR3 length is 15 residues. Trimming cost V 0 bases and J 1 base, with 10 bases left between them. CDR3 nucleotide sequence: TGCAGCGTTGAAGAGCCCGGGGTGGCCAAAAACATTCAGTACTTC. Translated: CSVEEPGVAKNIQYF.

This clonotype showed up many times. This chain links TRBV7-9 with TRBJ1-2; D might be TRBD1 (5 bases). Germline V gives CDR1 SEHNR, CDR2 FQNEAQ (reference sequence). This CDR3 has 12 residues. V was cut by 5 bases and J by 2 bases, with 6 bases left in between. CDR3 nucleotide sequence: TGTGCCAGCAGCCGGGACAACTATGGCTACACCTTC. It is translated as CASSRDNYGYTF.

This clonotype was seen ten or more times. This chain links TRBV12-3 or TRBV12-4 with TRBJ2-6; 7 bases are shared with TRBD1. The CDR3 spans 13 residues. V was pared by 5 bases and J by 12 bases, with 7 bases of the junction left unmatched. CDR3 in amino acids: CASSARQGSVLTF. CDR3 coding DNA: TGTGCCAGCAGTGCCCGACAGGGTAGCGTCCTGACTTTC.

This clonotype showed up just a few times. The chain has TRBV23-1 and TRBJ2-7, with D tentatively TRBD1 (6 bases). TRBV23-1 is an open reading frame, and its role is uncertain. This CDR3 contains 12 residues. V shed 8 bases and J shed 7 bases, with 15 bases lying between them. The CDR3 DNA reads TGCGCCAGCTCCAGGGGCCTGTGGGAGCAGTACGTC. Protein sequence: CASSRGLWEQYV.

The V and J genes are TRBV7-6 and TRBJ2-5, with no clear D. Germline V CDR1 and CDR2: SGHVS, FNYEAQ. The CDR3 runs to 17 residues. Trimming left V 5 bases short and J 2 bases short, with 21 bases between. In DNA, the CDR3 is TGTGCCAGCAGCAGGGTGGGGTGGCAGGTTACGCAAGAGACCCAGTACTTC. Protein product: CASSRVGWQVTQETQYF.

DNA of the CDR3: TGTGCCAGCAGTTCGCTGATCCTAGCGGGAGACGCCAATGAGCAGTTCTTC. This codes for CASSSLILAGDANEQFF. The chain combines TRBV6-2 or TRBV6-3 with TRBJ2-1, with 10 nucleotides matching TRBD2. This CDR3 comprises 17 residues. The germline CDR1 and CDR2 sequences are MNHEY and SVGEGT. The V segment lost 4 bases and the J segment 6 bases; nucleotides outside the gene matches: 12.

V gene TRBV18 combines with J gene TRBJ1-1; 9 nucleotides agree with TRBD1. The CDR3 sequence is 15 residues long. With 6 bases clipped from V and 0 bases from J, the junction kept 5 bases outside the gene matches. In germline, CDR1 is KGHSH, CDR2 LQKENI. CDR3 residues: CASSRGTGLNTEAFF. In nucleotides, the CDR3 is TGTGCCAGCTCGCGTGGGACAGGGCTGAACACTGAAGCTTTCTTT. The complete variable domain, with remaining parts taken from reference TRBV18 and TRBJ1-1, reads NAGVMQNPRHLVRRRGQEARLRCSPMKGHSHVYWYRQLPEEGLKFMVYLQKENIIDESGMPKERFSAEFPKEGPSILRIQQVVRGDSAAYFCASSRGTGLNTEAFFGQGTRLTVV.

This clonotype has more than one count but fewer than ten. The chain carries TRBV7-6 and TRBJ2-6; D uncertain. The CDR3 sequence is 14 residues long. The germline V and J ends were trimmed by 4 bases and 0 bases, with 4 bases remaining between them. The germline V gene has CDR1 SGHVS and CDR2 FNYEAQ. In DNA, the CDR3 is TGTGCCAGCAGCTCCCACTCTGGGGCCAACGTCCTGACTTTC. It codes for CASSSHSGANVLTF.

This clonotype showed up just a few times. This chain connects TRBV20-1 to TRBJ1-4, with no clear D. Germline V gene data show CDR1 as DFQATT and CDR2 as SNEGSKA (reference sequence). Trimming removed 6 bases from V and 7 bases from J, with 15 bases in between. The CDR3 length is 13 residues. The CDR3 loop is CSATQSIGEKLFF. The CDR3 DNA reads as TGCAGTGCCACGCAGTCCATTGGTGAAAAACTGTTTTTT.

This clonotype was seen a handful of times. CDR3 DNA: TGTGCCAGCACTTGGATCGCAGGGGGGGGAAACTATGGCTACACCTTC. Its translation: CASTWIAGGGNYGYTF. The chain couples TRBV28 to TRBJ1-2, with 7 bases lining up with TRBD1. The ends lost 7 bases at V and 2 bases at J; junction bases unmatched: 13. Germline V gene sequence: CDR1 MDHEN, CDR2 SYDVKM. The CDR3 contains 16 residues.

The sample holds many counts of this clonotype. The genes are TRBV7-9 and TRBJ2-1, with D perhaps TRBD2 (6 bases). Germline-derived CDR1 and CDR2 are SEHNR and FQNEAQ (reference sequence). The CDR3 spans 12 residues. CDR3 sequence: CASGLSYNEQFF. The CDR3 coding sequence is TGTGCATCGGGACTCTCCTACAATGAGCAGTTCTTC.

This clonotype showed up just a few times. The chain joins TRBV6-2 or TRBV6-3 to TRBJ2-7; D is perhaps TRBD2 (6 bases). The CDR3 is made up of 15 amino acids. The germline V and J ends were trimmed by 2 bases and 4 bases, with 15 bases remaining between them. In germline, CDR1 is MNHEY, CDR2 SVGEGT. CDR3 DNA sequence: TGTGCCAGCAGTTACCCTGGAGGGGAAAGTTACGAGCAGTACGTC. The encoded protein is CASSYPGGESYEQYV.

This chain joins TRBV27 and TRBJ2-1, with D perhaps TRBD1 (5 bases). CDR1 is MNHEY, CDR2 SMNVEV, per germline (reference sequence). This CDR3 spans 13 amino acids. The V end lost 1 base, the J end lost 9 bases, and 10 bases lay between the germline ends. Here the CDR3 DNA reads TGTGCCAGCAGTTTATATTCAAGGGGTGAGCAGTTCTTC. It encodes CASSLYSRGEQFF.

This clonotype was counted a few times. Written as DNA, the CDR3 is TGTGCCAGCAGCTTAGTAGGGACTAGCGGGAGGGCCAAAAACATTCAGTACTTC. Translation gives CASSLVGTSGRAKNIQYF. J is TRBJ2-4 and V is TRBV11-2; TRBD2 matches at 15 bases. Trimming cost V 1 base and J 1 base; bases outside gene matches: 2. The CDR3 totals 18 residues. CDR1 is SGHAT and CDR2 is FQNNGV in the germline V gene.

This clonotype appeared a few times. The V call is TRBV5-1, the J call TRBJ2-7, with 7 bases identical to TRBD1. This CDR3 has 17 residues. The V segment lost 0 bases and the J segment 3 bases; nucleotides outside the gene matches: 12. Per germline, CDR1 SGHRS and CDR2 YFSETQ. This CDR3 reads CASSLAFLRQGFYEQYF. Written as DNA, the CDR3 is TGCGCCAGCAGCTTGGCGTTTCTGAGACAGGGTTTCTACGAGCAGTACTTC.